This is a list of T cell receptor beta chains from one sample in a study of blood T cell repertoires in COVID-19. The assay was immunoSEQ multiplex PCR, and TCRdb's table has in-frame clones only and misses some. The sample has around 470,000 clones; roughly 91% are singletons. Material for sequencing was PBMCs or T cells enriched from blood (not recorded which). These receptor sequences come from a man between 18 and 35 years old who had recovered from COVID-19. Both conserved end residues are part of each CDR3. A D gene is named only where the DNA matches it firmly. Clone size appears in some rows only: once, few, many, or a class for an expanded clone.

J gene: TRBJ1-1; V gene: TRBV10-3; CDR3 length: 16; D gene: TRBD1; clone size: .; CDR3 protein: CAISGGTGVGATEAFF; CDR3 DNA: TGTGCCATCAGTGGAGGGACAGGGGTGGGTGCCACTGAAGCTTTCTTT
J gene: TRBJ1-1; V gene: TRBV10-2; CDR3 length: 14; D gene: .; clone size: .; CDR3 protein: CASSESTGNTEAFF; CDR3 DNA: TGCGCCAGCAGTGAGTCGACAGGGAACACTGAAGCTTTCTTT
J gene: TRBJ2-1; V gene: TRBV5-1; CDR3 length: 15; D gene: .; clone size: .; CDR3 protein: CASSITGNSYNEQFF; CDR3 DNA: TGCGCCAGCAGCATAACAGGGAACTCCTACAATGAGCAGTTCTTC
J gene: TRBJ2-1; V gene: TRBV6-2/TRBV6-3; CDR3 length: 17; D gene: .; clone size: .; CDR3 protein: CASSYSIRGFNYNEQFF; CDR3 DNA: TGTGCCAGCAGTTACTCTATACGGGGGTTTAACTACAATGAGCAGTTCTTC
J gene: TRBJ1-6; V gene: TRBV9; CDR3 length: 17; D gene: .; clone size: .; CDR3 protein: CASSAAGGTKGNSPLHF; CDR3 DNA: TGTGCCAGCAGCGCGGCCGGAGGGACCAAGGGCAATTCACCCCTCCACTTT
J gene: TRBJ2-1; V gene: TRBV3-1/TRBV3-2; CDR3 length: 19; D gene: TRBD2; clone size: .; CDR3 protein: CASSQLLAGGPSSYNEQFF; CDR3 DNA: TGTGCCAGCAGCCAACTACTAGCGGGAGGACCAAGCTCCTACAATGAGCAGTTCTTC
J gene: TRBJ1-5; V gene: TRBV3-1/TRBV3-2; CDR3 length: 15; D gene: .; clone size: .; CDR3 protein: CASSQGRGTHQPQHF; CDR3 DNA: TGTGCCAGCAGCCAGGGCAGGGGCACCCATCAGCCCCAGCATTTT
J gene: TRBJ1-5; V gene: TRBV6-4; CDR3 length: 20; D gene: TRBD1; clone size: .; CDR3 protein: CASSKTSRDSKKNSNQPQHF; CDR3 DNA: TGTGCCAGCAGTAAAACATCACGGGACAGCAAGAAAAATAGCAATCAGCCCCAGCATTTT
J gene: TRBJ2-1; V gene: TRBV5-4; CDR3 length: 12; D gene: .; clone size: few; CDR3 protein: CASSIGLNEQFF; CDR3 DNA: TGTGCCAGCAGCATCGGACTCAATGAGCAGTTCTTC
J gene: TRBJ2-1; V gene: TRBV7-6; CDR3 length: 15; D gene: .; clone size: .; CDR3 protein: CASSFSAGLDNEQFF; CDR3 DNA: TGTGCCAGCAGCTTTTCGGCAGGACTTGACAATGAGCAGTTCTTC
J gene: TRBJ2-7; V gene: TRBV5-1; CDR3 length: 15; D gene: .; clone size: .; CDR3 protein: CASSLESLSSYEQYF; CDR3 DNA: TGCGCCAGCAGCTTGGAATCCCTGAGCTCCTACGAGCAGTACTTC
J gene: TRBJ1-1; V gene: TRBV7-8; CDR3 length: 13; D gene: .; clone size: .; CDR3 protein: CASSRLGEYEAFF; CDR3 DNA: TGTGCCAGCAGCCGACTCGGGGAGTATGAAGCTTTCTTT
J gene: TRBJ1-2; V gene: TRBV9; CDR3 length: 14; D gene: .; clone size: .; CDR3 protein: CASSVVGLGDGYTF; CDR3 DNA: TGTGCCAGCAGCGTAGTCGGCCTAGGGGATGGCTACACCTTC
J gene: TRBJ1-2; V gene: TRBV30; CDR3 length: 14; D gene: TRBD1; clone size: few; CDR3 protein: CAWSVGRGHMGYTF; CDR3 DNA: TGTGCCTGGAGTGTAGGCAGGGGGCATATGGGCTACACCTTC
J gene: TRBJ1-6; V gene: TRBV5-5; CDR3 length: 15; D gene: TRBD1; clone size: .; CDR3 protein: CASSLLTGGTSPLHF; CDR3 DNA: TGTGCCAGCAGCTTGCTCACAGGGGGTACTTCACCCCTCCACTTT
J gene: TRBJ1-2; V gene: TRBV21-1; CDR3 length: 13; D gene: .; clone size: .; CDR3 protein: CASRIRQVNGYTF; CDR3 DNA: TGTGCCAGCCGAATTCGACAGGTAAATGGCTACACCTTC
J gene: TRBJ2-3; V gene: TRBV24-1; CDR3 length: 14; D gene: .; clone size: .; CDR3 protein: CATSTGTSVDTQYF; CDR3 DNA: TGTGCCACCAGTACGGGGACTTCGGTAGATACGCAGTATTTT
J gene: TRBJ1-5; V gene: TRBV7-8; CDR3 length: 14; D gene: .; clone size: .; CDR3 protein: CASAGRVSNQPQHF; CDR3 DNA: TGTGCCAGCGCGGGGCGGGTTAGCAATCAGCCCCAGCATTTT
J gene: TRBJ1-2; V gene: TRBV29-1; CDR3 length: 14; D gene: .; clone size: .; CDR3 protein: CSVSGSPGGYGYTF; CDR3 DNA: TGCAGCGTCTCCGGGAGCCCCGGTGGCTATGGCTACACCTTC
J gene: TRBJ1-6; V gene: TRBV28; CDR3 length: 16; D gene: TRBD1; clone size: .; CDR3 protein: CASTLFGTGHNSPLHF; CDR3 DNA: TGTGCCAGCACCCTATTCGGGACAGGACATAATTCACCCCTCCACTTT
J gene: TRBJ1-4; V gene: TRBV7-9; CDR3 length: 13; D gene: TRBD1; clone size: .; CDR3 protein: CASIGTGGGKLFF; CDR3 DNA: TGTGCCAGCATCGGGACAGGGGGCGGGAAACTGTTTTTT